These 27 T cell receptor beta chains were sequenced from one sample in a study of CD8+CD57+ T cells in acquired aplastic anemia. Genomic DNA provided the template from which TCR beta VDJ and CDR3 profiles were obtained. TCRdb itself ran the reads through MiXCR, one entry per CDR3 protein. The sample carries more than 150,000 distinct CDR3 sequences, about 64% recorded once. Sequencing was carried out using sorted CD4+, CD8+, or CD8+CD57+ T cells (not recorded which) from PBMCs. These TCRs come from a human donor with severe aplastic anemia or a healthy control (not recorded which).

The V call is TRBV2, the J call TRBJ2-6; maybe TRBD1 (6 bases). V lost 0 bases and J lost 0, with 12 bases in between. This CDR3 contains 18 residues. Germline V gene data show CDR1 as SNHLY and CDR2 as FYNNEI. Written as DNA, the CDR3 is TGTGCCAGCAGTGAAGCCCGGACAGACTACTCTGGGGCCAACGTCCTGACTTTC. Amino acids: CASSEARTDYSGANVLTF.

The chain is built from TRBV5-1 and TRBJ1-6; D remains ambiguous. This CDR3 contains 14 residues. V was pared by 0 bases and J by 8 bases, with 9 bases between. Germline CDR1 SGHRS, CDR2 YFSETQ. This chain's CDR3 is CASSLGRLDSPLHF. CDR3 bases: TGCGCCAGCAGCTTGGGGAGATTGGATTCACCCCTCCACTTT.

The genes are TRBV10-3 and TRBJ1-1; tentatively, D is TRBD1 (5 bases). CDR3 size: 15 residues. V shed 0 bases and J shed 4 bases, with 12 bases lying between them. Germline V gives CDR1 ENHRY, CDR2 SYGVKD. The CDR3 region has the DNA TGTGCCATCAGTGAGTCGACGGGGGTAAGCACTGAAGCTTTCTTT. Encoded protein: CAISESTGVSTEAFF.

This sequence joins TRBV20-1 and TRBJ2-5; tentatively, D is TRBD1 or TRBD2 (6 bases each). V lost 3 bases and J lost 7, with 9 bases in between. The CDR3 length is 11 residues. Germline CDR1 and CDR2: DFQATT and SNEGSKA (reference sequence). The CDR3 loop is CSASEGGTQYF. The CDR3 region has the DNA TGCAGTGCTAGTGAGGGGGGGACCCAGTACTTC.

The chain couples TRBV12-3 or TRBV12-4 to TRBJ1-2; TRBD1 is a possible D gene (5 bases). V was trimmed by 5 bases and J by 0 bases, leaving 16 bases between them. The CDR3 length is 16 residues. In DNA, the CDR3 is TGTGCCAGCAGTCCTTGGGCGGGGGGAACTAACTATGGCTACACCTTC. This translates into CASSPWAGGTNYGYTF.

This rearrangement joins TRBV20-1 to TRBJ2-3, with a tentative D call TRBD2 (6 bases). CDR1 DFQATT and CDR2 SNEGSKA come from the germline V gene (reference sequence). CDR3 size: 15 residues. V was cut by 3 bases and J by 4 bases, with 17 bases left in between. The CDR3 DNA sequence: TGCAGTGCTAGTATGAGGGCGGGGACCGCAGATACGCAGTATTTT. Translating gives CSASMRAGTADTQYF.

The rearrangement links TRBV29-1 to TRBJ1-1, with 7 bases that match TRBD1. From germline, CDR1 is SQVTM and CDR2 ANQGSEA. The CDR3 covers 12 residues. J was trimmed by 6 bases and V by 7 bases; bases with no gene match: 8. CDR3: CSGSDREAEAFF. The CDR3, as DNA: TGCAGCGGAAGTGACAGGGAAGCTGAAGCTTTCTTT. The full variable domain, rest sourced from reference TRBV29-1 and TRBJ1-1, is SAVISQKPSRDICQRGTSLTIQCQVDSQVTMMFWYRQQPGQSLTLIATANQGSEATYESGFVIDKFPISRPNLTFSTLTVSNMSPEDSSIYLCSGSDREAEAFFGQGTRLTVV.

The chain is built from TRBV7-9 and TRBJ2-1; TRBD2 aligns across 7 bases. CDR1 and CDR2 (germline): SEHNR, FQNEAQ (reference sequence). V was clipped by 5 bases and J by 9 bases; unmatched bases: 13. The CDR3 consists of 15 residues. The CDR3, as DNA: TGTGCCAGCAGCCCACGGGGCGGGAGTGCAAGTGAGCAGTTCTTC. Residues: CASSPRGGSASEQFF.

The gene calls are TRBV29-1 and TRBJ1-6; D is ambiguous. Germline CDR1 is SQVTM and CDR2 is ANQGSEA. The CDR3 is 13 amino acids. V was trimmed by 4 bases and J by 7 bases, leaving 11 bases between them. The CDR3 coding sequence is TGCAGCGTTGGTAACGACGTGAATTCACCCCTCCACTTT. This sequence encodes CSVGNDVNSPLHF.

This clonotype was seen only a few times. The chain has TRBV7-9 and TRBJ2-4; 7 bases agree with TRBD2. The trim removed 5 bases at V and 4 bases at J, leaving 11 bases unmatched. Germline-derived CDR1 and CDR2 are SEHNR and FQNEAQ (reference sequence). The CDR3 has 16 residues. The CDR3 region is CASSPPPSGRKNIQYF. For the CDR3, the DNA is TGTGCCAGCAGCCCCCCCCCTAGCGGACGAAAAAACATTCAGTACTTC.

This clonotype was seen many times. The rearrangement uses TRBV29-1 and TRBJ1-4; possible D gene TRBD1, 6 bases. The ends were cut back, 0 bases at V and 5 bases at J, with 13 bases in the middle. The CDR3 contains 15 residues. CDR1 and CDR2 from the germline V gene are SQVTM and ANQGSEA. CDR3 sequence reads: CSVEDRDTLNEKLFF. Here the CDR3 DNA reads TGCAGCGTTGAAGATCGGGACACACTCAATGAAAAACTGTTTTTT.

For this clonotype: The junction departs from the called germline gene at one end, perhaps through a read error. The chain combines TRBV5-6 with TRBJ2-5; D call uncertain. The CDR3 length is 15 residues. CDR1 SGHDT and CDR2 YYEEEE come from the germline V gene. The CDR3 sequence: CASSGWATFQEAQYF. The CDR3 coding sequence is TGTGCCAGCAGCGGGTGGGCTACCTTCCAAGAGGCCCAGTACTTC. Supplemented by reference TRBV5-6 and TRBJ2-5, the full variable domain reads DAGVTQSPTHLIKTRGQQVTLRCSPKSGHDTVSWYQQALGQGPQFIFQYYEEEERQRGNFPDRFSGHQFPNYSSELNVNALLLGDSALYLCASSGWATFQEAQYFGPGTRLLVL.

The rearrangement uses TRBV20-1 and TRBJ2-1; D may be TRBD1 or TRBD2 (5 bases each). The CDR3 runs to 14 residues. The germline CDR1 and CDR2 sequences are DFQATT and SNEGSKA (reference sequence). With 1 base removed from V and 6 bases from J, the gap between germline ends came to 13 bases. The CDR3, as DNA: TGCAGTGCTAGAGTCTTGGGGACGGCCAATGAGCAGTTCTTC. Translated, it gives CSARVLGTANEQFF.

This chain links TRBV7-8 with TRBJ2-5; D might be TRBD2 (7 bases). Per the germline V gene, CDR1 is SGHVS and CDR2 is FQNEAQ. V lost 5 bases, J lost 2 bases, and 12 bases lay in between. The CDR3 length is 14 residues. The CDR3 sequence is CASSRGRGQETQYF. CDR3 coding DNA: TGTGCCAGCAGCAGGGGGAGGGGGCAAGAGACCCAGTACTTC. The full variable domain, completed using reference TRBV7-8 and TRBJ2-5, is GAGVSQSPRYKVAKRGQDVALRCDPISGHVSLFWYQQALGQGPEFLTYFQNEAQLDKSGLPSDRFFAERPEGSVSTLKIQRTQQEDSAVYLCASSRGRGQETQYFGPGTRLLVL.

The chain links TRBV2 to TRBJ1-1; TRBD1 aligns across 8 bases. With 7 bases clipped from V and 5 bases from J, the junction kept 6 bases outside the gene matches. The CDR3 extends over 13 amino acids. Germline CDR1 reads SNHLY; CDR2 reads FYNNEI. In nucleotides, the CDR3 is TGTGCCAGCAAGGTGACAGGGGTTACTGAAGCTTTCTTT. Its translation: CASKVTGVTEAFF.

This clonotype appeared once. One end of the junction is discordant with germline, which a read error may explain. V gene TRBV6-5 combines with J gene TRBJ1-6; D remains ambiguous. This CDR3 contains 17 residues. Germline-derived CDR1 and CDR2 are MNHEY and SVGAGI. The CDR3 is CATSVLPLWAGLSPLHF. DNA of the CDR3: TGTGCCACCAGTGTCCTTCCTCTGTGGGCCGGGTTGTCACCCCTCCACTTT.

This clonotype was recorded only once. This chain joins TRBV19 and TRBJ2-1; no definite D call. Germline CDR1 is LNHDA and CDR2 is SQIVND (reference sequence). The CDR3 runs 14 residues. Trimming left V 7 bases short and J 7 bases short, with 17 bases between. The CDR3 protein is CASTLGGRSNEQFF. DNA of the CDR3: TGTGCCAGTACCCTTGGTGGACGCTCAAATGAGCAGTTCTTC.

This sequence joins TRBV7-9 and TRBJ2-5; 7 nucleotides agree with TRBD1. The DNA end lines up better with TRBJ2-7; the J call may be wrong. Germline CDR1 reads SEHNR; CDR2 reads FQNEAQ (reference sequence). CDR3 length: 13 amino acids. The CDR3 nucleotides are TGTGCCAGCAGATCGACAGGGACCTACGAGCAGTACTTC. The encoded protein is CASRSTGTYEQYF.

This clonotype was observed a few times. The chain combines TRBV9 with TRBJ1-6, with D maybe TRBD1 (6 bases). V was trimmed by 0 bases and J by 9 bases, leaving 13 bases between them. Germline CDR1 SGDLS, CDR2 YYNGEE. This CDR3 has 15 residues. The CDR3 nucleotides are TGTGCCAGCAGCGTAGACCCAGGGGATTTTTCACCCCTCCACTTT. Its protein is CASSVDPGDFSPLHF. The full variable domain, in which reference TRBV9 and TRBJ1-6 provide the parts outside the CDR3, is DSGVTQTPKHLITATGQRVTLRCSPRSGDLSVYWYQQSLDQGLQFLIQYYNGEERAKGNILERFSAQQFPDLHSELNLSSLELGDSALYFCASSVDPGDFSPLHFGNGTRLTVT.

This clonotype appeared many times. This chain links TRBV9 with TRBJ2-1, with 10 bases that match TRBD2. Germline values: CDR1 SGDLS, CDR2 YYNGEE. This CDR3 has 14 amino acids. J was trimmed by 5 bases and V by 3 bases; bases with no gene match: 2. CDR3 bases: TGTGCCAGCAGCGCCGGGACTAGCGACAATGAGCAGTTCTTC. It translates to CASSAGTSDNEQFF.

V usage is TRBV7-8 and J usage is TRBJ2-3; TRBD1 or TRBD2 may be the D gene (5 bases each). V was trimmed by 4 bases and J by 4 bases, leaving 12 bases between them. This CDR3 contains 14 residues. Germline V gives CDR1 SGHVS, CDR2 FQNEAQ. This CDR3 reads CASSSPGGPDTQYF. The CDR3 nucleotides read TGTGCCAGCAGCTCACCTGGGGGTCCAGATACGCAGTATTTT.

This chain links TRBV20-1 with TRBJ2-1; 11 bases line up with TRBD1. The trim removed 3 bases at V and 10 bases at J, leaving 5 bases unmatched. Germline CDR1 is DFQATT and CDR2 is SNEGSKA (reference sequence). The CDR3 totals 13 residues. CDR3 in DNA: TGCAGTGCTAGTGGACAGGGGGCGGTCGAGCAGTTCTTC. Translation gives CSASGQGAVEQFF.

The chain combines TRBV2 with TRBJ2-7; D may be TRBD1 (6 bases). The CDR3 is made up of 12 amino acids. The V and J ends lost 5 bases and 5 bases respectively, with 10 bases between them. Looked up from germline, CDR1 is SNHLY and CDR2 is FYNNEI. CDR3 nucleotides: TGTGCCAGCAGTACAGGGTTCCACGAGCAGTACTTC. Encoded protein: CASSTGFHEQYF.

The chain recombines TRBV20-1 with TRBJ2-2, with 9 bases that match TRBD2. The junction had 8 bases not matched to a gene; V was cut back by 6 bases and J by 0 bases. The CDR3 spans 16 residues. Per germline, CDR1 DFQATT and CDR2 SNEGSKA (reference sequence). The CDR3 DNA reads TGCAGTGCACCCCGACTAGCGGCCTCGAACACCGGGGAGCTGTTTTTT. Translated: CSAPRLAASNTGELFF.

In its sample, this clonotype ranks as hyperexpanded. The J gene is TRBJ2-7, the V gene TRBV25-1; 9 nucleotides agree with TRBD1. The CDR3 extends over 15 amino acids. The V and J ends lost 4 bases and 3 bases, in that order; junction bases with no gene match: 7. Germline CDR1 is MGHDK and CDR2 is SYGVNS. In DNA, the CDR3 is TGTGCCAGCAGTGTATCCCTGGGACAGGGCTACGAGCAGTACTTC. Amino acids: CASSVSLGQGYEQYF.

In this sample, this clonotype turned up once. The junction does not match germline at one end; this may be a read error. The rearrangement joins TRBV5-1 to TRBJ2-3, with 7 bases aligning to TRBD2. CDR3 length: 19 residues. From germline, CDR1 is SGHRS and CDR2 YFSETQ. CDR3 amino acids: CASSDPAGPGERGTATQYF. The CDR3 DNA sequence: TGTGCCAGCAGCGACCCAGCGGGCCCTGGGGAGCGGGGCACAGCTACGCAGTATTTT. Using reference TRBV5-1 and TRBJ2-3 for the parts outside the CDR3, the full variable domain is KAGVTQTPRYLIKTRGQQVTLSCSPISGHRSVSWYQQTPGQGLQFLFEYFSETQRNKGNFPGRFSGRQFSNSRSEMNVSTLELGDSALYLCASSDPAGPGERGTATQYFGPGTRLTVL.

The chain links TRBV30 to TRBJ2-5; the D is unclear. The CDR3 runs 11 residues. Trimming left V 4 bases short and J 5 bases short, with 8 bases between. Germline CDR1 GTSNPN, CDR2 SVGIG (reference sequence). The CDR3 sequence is CAWTSKETQYF. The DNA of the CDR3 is TGTGCCTGGACCTCTAAGGAGACCCAGTACTTC.